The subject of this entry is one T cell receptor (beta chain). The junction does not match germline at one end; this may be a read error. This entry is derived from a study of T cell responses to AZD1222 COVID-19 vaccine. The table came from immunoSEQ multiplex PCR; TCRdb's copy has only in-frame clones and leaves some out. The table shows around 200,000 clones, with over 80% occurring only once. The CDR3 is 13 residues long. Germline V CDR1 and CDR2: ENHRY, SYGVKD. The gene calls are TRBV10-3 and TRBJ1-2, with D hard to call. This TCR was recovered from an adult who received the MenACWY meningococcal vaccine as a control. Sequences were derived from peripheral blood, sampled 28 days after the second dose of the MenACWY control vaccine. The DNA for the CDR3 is TGTGCCATCAGGGGTACAGAGAACTCTGGCTACACCTTC. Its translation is CAIRGTENSGYTF.